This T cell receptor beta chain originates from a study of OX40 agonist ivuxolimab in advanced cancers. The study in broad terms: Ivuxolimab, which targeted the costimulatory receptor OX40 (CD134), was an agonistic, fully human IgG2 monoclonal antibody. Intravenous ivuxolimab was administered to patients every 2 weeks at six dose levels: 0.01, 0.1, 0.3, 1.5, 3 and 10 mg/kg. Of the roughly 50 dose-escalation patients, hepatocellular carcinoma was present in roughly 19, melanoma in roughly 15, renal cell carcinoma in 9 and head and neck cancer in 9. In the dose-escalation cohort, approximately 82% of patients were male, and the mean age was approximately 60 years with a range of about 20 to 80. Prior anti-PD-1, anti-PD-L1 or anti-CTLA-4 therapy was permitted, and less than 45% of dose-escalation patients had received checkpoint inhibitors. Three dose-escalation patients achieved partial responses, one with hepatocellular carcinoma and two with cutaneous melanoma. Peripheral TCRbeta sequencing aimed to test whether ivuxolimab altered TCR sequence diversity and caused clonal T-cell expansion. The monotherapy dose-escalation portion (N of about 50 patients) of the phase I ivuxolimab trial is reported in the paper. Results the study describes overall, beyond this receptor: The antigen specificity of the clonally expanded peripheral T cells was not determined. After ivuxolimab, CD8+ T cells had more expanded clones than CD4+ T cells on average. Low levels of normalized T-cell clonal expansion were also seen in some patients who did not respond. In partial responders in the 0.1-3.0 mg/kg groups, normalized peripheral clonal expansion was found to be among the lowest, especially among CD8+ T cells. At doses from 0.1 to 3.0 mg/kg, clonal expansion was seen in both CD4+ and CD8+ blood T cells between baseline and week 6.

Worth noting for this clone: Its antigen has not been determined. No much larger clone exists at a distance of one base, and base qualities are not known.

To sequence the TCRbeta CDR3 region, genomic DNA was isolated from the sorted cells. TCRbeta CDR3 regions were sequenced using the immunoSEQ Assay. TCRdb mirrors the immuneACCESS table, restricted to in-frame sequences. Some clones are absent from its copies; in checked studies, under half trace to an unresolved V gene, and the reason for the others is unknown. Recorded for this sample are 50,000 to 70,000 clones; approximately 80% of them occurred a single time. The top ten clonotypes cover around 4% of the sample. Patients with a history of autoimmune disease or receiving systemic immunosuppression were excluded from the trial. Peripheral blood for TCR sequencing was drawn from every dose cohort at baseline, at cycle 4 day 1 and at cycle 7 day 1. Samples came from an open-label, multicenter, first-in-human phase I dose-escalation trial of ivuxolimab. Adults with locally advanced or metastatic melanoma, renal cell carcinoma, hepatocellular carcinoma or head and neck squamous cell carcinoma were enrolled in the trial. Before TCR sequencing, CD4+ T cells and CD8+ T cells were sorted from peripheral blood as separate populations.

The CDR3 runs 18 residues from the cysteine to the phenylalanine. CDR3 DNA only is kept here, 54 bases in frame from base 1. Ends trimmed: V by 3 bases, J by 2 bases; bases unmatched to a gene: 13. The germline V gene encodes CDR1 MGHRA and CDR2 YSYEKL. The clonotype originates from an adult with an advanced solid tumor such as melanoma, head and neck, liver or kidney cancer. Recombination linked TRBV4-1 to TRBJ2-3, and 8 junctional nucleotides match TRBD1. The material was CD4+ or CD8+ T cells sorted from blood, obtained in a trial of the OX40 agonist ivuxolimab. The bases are TGCGCCAGCAGCCAGGGAACCCGGTGGCAGGGGGCCACAGATACGCAGTATTTT. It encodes CASSQGTRWQGATDTQYF.